In its sample, the clone carrying this TCR beta chain was seen many times. Indicated time point: newly diagnosed GD, antithyroid drugs for less than 3 months. There was RNA extracted from PBMCs, and the TCR library was made from it. With EDTA tubes as the receptacles, around 10 milliliters of peripheral blood were drawn. Arm-PCR of CDR3 regions and iRepertoire HTBI primers were used to build TCR beta libraries. MiXCR, applied by TCRdb to the multiplex PCR reads, yields one record per CDR3 protein. The sample records under 700,000 distinct CDR3 sequences, roughly 16% being singletons. Trimming removed 1 base from V and 3 bases from J, with 16 bases in between. The CDR3 loop spans 16 amino acids. Per the germline V gene, CDR1 is SGHTA and CDR2 is FQGNSA. The record originates from a study of regulatory T cells in long-lasting Graves disease. The same data also contributed to another study, on T cells in Graves' hyperthyroidism and ophthalmopathy.

This chain links TRBV7-2 with TRBJ2-7; perhaps D is TRBD1 or TRBD2 (6 bases each). The specimen comprised peripheral blood mononuclear cells (PBMCs), sampled at new diagnosis, from a patient treated with antithyroid drugs. This receptor was identified in a woman aged 35 to 60 with Graves disease. Written as DNA, the CDR3 is TGTGCCAGCAGCTTAGGTGGGGGGCGATTGGACTACGAGCAGTACTTC. The encoded protein is CASSLGGGRLDYEQYF.